This T cell receptor beta chain came from a study of tissue T cells after allogeneic stem cell transplantation. Whole-study context: Enrolled prospectively were adult allogeneic hematopoietic cell transplant recipients whose graft-versus-host disease was steroid-refractory.

Study results and limitations: Motif-based clustering found tissue-specific repertoire signatures shared across patients, though few clones were shared.

V was clipped by 4 bases and J by 14 bases; unmatched bases: 11. Germline loops: CDR1 WNHNN, CDR2 SYGVQD (reference sequence). CDR3 size: 14 residues. Profiling relied on immunoSEQ multiplex PCR, and the TCRdb table lists in-frame clones only, not all of them. This table holds 26,000 or so clones, about 90% found once. Regarding this clone: Its specificity is not known.

The rearrangement uses TRBV10-1 and TRBJ2-1, with TRBD2 matching over 10 bases. This TCR was recovered from a male donor aged 60 or older who later had graft-versus-host disease after an allogeneic stem cell transplant. The source material was blood, sampled before transplantation. CDR3 in amino acids: CASSGGTSAPGKFF. CDR3 nucleotides: TGCGCCAGCAGTGGTGGGACTAGCGCTCCTGGGAAGTTCTTC.